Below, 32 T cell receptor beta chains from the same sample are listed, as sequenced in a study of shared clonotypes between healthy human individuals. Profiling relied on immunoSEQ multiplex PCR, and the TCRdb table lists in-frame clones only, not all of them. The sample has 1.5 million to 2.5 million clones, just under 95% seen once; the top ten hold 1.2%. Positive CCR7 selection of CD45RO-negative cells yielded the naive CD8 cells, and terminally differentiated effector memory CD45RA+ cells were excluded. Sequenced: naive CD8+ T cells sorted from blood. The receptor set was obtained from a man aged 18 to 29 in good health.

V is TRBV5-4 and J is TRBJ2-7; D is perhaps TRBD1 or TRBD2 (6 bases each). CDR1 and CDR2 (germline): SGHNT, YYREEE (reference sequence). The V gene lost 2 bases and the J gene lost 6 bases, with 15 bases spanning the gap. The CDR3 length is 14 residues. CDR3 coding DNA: TGTGCCAGCAGCTTAGGGGGGCCCGGTCCCGAGCAGTACTTC. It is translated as CASSLGGPGPEQYF.

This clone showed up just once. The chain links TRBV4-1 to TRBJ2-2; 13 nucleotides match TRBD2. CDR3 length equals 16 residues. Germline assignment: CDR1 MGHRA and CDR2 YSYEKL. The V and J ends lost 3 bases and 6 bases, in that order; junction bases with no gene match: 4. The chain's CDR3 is CASSQTSGGLSGELFF. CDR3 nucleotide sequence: TGCGCCAGCAGCCAGACTAGCGGGGGGCTTTCCGGGGAGCTGTTTTTT.

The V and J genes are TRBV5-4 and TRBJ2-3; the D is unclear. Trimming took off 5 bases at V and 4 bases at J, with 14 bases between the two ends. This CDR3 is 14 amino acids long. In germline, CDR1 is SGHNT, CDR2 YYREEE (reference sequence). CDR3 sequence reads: CASSPGIEADTQYF. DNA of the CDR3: TGTGCCAGCAGTCCTGGAATTGAGGCAGATACGCAGTATTTT.

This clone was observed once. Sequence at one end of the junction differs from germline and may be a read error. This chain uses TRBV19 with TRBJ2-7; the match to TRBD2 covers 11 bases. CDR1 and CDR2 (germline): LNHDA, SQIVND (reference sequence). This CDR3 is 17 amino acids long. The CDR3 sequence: CASSLERLAGPLYEQYF. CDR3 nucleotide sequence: TGTGCCAGTAGTCTAGAGCGACTAGCGGGACCTCTCTACGAGCAGTACTTC.

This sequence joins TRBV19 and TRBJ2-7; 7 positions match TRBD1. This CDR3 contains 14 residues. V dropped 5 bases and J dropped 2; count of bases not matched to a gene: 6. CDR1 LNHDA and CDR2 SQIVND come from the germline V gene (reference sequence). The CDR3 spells CASSGATGAYEQYF. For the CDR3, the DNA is TGTGCCAGTAGTGGGGCCACAGGGGCCTACGAGCAGTACTTC.

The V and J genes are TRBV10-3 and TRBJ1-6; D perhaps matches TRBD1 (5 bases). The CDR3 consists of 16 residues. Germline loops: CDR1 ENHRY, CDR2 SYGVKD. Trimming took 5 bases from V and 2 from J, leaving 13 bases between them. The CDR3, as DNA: TGTGCCATCAGTAAGTTGAGGGGACCCTATAATTCACCCCTCCACTTT. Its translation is CAISKLRGPYNSPLHF.

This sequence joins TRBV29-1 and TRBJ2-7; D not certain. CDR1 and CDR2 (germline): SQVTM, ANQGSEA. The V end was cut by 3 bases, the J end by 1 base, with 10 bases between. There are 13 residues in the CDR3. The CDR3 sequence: CSVEVAYSYEQYF. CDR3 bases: TGCAGCGTTGAGGTAGCTTATTCCTACGAGCAGTACTTC.

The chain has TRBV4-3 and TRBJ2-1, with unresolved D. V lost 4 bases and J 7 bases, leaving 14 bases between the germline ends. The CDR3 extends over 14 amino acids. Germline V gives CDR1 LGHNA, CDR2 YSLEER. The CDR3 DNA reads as TGCGCCAGCAGCCTTTCTGGCGGTACGAATGAGCAGTTCTTC. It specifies CASSLSGGTNEQFF.

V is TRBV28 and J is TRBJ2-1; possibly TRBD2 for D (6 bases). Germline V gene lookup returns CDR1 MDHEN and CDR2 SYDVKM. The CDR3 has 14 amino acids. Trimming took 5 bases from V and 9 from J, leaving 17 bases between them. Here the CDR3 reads CASSLHPRGSEQFF. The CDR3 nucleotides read TGTGCCAGCAGTCTCCACCCCCGGGGGAGTGAGCAGTTCTTC.

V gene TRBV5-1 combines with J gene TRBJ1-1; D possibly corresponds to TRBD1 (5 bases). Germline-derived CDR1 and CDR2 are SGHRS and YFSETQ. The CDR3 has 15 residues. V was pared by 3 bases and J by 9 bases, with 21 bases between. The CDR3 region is CASSSLPGVTEKAFF. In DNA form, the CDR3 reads TGCGCCAGCAGCTCCCTGCCGGGGGTAACTGAGAAAGCTTTCTTT.

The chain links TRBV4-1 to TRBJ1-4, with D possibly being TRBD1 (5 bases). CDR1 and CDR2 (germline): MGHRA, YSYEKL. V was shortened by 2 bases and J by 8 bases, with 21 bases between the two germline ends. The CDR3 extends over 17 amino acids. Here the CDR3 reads CASSQTPPPRPGEKLFF. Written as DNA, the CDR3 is TGCGCCAGCAGCCAAACTCCCCCCCCTAGGCCAGGGGAAAAACTGTTTTTT.

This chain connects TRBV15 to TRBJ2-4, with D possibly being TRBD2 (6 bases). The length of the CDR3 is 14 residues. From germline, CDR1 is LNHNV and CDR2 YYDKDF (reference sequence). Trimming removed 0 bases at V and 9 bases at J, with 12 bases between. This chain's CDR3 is CATSRDPEGSIQYF. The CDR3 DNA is TGTGCCACCAGCAGAGATCCGGAGGGGAGCATTCAGTACTTC. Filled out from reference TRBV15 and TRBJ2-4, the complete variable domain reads DAMVIQNPRYQVTQFGKPVTLSCSQTLNHNVMYWYQQKSSQAPKLLFHYYDKDFNNEADTPDNFQSRRPNTSFCFLDIRSPGLGDTAMYLCATSRDPEGSIQYFGAGTRLSVL.

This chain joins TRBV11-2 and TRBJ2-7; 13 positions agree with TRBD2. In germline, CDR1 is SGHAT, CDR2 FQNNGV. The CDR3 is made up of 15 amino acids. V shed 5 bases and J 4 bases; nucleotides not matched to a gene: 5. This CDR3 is CASSQLAGGRYEQYF. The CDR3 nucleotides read TGTGCCAGCAGCCAACTAGCGGGGGGGCGGTACGAGCAGTACTTC.

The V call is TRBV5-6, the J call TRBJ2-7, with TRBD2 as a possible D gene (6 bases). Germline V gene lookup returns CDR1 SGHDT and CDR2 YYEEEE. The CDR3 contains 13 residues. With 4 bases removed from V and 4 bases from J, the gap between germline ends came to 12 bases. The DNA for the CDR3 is TGTGCCAGCAGCCCGGGAGTGGGGTACGAGCAGTACTTC. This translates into CASSPGVGYEQYF.

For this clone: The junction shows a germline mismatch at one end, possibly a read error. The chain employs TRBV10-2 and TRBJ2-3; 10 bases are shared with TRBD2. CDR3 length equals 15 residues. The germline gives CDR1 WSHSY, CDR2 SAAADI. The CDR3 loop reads CASSESGGAGDTKYF. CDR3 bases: TGCGCCAGCAGTGAAAGCGGGGGGGCAGGGGATACGAAGTATTTT.

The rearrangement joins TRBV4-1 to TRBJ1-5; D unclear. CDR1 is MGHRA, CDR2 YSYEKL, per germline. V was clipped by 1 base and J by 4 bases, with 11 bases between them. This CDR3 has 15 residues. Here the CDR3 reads CASSQGGLGNQPQHF. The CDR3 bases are TGCGCCAGCAGCCAAGGAGGGTTAGGGAATCAGCCCCAGCATTTT.

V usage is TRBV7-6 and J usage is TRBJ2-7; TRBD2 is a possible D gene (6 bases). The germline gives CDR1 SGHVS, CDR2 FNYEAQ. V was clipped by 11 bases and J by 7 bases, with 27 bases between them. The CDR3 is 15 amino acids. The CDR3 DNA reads TGTGCCTCTTCGTCTGGCGGGGTGCCTGATATGGAGCAGTACTTC. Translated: CASSSGGVPDMEQYF.

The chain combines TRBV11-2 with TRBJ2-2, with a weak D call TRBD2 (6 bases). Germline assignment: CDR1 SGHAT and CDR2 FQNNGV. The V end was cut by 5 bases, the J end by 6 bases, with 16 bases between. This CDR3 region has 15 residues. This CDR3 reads CASSVIREVAGELFF. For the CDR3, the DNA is TGTGCCAGCAGCGTAATCAGGGAGGTGGCCGGGGAGCTGTTTTTT.

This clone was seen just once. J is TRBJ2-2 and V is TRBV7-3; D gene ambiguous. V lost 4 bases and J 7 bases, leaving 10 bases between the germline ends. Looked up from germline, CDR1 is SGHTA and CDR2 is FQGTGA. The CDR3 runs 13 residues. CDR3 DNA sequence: TGTGCCAGCAGCTGGCGCTTAGGCGGGGAGCTGTTTTTT. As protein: CASSWRLGGELFF.

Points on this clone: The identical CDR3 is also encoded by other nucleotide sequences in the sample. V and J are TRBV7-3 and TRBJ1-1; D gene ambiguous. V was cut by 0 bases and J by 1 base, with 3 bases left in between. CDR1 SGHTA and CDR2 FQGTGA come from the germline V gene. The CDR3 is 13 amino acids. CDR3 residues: CASSLTQNTEAFF. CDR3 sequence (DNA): TGTGCCAGCAGCTTAACACAGAACACTGAAGCTTTCTTT.

In DNA, the CDR3 is TGTGCCAGCAGCGTAAGCGCCCTAGAGTCCTACGAGCAGTACTTC. Encoded protein: CASSVSALESYEQYF. V gene TRBV9 combines with J gene TRBJ2-7, with D uncertain. The germline V gene has CDR1 SGDLS and CDR2 YYNGEE. The CDR3 runs to 15 residues. The V gene lost 1 base and the J gene lost 1 base, with 12 bases spanning the gap.

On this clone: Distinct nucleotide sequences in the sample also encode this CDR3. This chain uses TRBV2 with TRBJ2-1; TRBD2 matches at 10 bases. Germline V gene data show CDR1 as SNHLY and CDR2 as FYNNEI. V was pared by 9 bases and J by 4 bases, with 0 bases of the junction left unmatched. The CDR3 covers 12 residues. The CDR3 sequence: CASSGGYNEQFF. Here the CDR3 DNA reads TGTGCCAGTAGCGGGGGGTACAATGAGCAGTTCTTC.

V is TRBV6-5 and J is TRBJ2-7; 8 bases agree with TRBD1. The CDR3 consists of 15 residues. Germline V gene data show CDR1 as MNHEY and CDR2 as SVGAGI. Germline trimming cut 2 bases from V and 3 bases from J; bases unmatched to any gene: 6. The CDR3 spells CASSYGGTGNYEQYF. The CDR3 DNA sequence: TGTGCCAGCAGTTACGGGGGGACAGGTAACTACGAGCAGTACTTC.

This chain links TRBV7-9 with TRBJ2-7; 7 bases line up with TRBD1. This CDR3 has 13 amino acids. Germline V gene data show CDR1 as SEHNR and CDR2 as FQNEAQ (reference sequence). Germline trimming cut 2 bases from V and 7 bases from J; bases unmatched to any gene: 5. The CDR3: CASSLTGQIEQYF. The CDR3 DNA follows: TGTGCCAGCAGCTTAACGGGACAGATAGAGCAGTACTTC.

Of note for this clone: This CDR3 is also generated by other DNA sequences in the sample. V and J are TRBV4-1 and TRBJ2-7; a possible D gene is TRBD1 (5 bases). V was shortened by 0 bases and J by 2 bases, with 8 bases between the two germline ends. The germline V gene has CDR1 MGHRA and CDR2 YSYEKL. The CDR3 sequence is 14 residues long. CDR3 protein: CASSQDTGTYEQYF. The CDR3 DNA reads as TGCGCCAGCAGCCAAGATACAGGCACCTACGAGCAGTACTTC.

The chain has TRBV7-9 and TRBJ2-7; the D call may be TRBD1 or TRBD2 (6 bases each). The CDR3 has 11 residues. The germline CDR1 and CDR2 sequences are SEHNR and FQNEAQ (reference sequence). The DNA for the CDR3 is TGTGTTTCGTCGGGGGCTTACGAGCAGTACTTC. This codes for CVSSGAYEQYF. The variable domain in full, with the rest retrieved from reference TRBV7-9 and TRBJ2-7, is DTGVSQNPRHKITKRGQNVTFRCDPISEHNRLYWYRQTLGQGPEFLTYFQNEAQLEKSRLLSDRFSAERPKGSFSTLEIQRTEQGDSAMYLCVSSGAYEQYFGPGTRLTVT.

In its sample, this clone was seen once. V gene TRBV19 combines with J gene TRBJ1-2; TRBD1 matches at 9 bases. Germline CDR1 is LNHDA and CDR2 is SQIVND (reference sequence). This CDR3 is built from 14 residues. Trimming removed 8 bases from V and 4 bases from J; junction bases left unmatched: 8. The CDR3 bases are TGTGCCAGTCTCGGGACAGGGCTCGCCTATGGCTACACCTTC. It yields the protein CASLGTGLAYGYTF.

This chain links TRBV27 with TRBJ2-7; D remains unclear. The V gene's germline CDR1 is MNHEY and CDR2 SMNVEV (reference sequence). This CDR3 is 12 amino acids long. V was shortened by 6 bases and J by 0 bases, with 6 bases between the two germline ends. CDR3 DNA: TGTGCCAGCAGGGATTACTCCTACGAGCAGTACTTC. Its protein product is CASRDYSYEQYF.

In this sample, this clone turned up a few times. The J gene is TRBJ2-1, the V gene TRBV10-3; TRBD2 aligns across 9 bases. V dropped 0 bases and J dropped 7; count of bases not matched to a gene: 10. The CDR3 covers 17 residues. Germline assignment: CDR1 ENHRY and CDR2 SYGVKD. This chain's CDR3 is CAISESMASGDRNEQFF. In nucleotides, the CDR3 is TGTGCCATCAGTGAGTCTATGGCTAGCGGGGATCGTAATGAGCAGTTCTTC.

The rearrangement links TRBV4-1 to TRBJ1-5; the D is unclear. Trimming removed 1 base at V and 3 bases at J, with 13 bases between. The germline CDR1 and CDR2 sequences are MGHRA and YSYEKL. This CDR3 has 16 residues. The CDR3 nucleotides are TGCGCCAGCAGCCAAGGTTCGGGATTTGTCAATCAGCCCCAGCATTTT. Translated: CASSQGSGFVNQPQHF.

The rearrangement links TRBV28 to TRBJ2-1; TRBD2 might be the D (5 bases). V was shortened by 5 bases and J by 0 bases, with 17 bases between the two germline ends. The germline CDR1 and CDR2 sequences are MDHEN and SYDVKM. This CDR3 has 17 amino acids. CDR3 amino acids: CASSALAGGLSYNEQFF. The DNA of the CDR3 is TGTGCCAGCAGTGCGCTGGCGGGTGGCCTCTCCTACAATGAGCAGTTCTTC.

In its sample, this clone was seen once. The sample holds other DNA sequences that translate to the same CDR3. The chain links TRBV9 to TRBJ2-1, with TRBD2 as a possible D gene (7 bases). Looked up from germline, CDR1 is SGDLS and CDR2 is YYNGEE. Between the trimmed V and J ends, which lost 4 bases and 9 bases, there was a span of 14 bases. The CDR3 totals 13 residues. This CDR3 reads CASSSSGGGEQFF. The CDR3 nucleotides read TGTGCCAGCAGCTCCTCGGGGGGCGGTGAGCAGTTCTTC.